This is a list of T cell receptor beta chains from one sample in a study of TIL therapy for anti-PD-1-resistant metastatic lung cancer. The method was immunoSEQ multiplex PCR; TCRdb's version includes in-frame clones alone and lacks a portion of them. The sample contains 18,000 or so clones, about four fifths of which appear only once. The sample was blood, taken at baseline. Every receptor here comes from a person between 25 and 79 years old with non-small cell lung cancer. Each CDR3 is given with its conserved first and last residue. D genes are given only for firm matches. The size entry is marked missing in some rows and otherwise reads once, few, many or a size class.

TRBD2	once	TRBJ2-1	TRBV18	TGTGCCAGCTCACGAAGGCCTAGCGGGGGCGATGGCAATGAGCAGTTCTTC	CASSRRPSGGDGNEQFF
NA	NA	TRBJ2-2	TRBV2	TGTGCCAGCAGTGGCGGGATTTTCACCGGGGAGCTGTTTTTT	CASSGGIFTGELFF
TRBD2	once	TRBJ2-1	TRBV9	TGTGCCAGCAGCGCGCAAAGGGAGGGCGGGAGGCAGTTCTTC	CASSAQREGGRQFF
NA	NA	TRBJ1-2	TRBV19	TGTGCCAGTAGCCTAAGGACCATCCTAGCTAATGGCTACACCTTC	CASSLRTILANGYTF
NA	once	TRBJ1-4	TRBV20-1	TGCAGTGCTAGGGAAAATGAAAAACTGTTTTTT	CSARENEKLFF
TRBD2	few	TRBJ2-2	TRBV9	TGTGCCAGCAGCGTAGGTAGCGGGAGGGCCCTCTTTAGCGGGGAGCTGTTTTTT	CASSVGSGRALFSGELFF
NA	NA	TRBJ1-5	TRBV18	TGTGCCAGCTCACCACCAGATTATAGCAATCAGCCCCAGCATTTT	CASSPPDYSNQPQHF
NA	NA	TRBJ2-1	TRBV7-9	TGTGCCAGCAGCTTAGTAGGGAGTAGTAATGAGCAGTTCTTC	CASSLVGSSNEQFF
TRBD2	NA	TRBJ2-3	TRBV27	TGTGCCAGCAGTGGACTAGCGGGGGGGCCTGTTCCTCCTAATACGCAGTATTTT	CASSGLAGGPVPPNTQYF
NA	NA	TRBJ2-4	TRBV11-1	TGTGCCAGCAGCCCCAACAGGCCCAAAAACATTCAGTACTTC	CASSPNRPKNIQYF
NA	NA	TRBJ2-1	TRBV7-2	TGTGCCAGCAGCTCCCTTAGTGACAGGAGCTCCTACAATGAGCAGTTCTTC	CASSSLSDRSSYNEQFF
NA	NA	TRBJ1-1	TRBV5-4	TGTGCCAGCAGCCACCAGAAGAACACTGAAGCTTTCTTT	CASSHQKNTEAFF
NA	NA	TRBJ1-6	TRBV7-8	TGTGCCAGCAGCCCCCTCGGGGGTACGAATTCACCCCTCCACTTT	CASSPLGGTNSPLHF
TRBD2	NA	TRBJ2-1	TRBV7-3	TGTGCCAGCAGCTCTAGCGGGAGGGCCGGTGATGAGCAGTTCTTC	CASSSSGRAGDEQFF
TRBD1	NA	TRBJ2-3	TRBV19	TGTGCCAGTAACCTCCCGGGACAGGGGACAGATACGCAGTATTTT	CASNLPGQGTDTQYF
NA	NA	TRBJ1-1	TRBV29-1	TGCAGCGTTCGTCCGAACACTGAAGCTTTCTTT	CSVRPNTEAFF
NA	NA	TRBJ1-2	TRBV20-1	TGCAGTGCTAGTAGACAGGATGGCTACACCTTC	CSASRQDGYTF
TRBD2	once	TRBJ2-5	TRBV11-2	TGTGCCCTCGGTCGAGGTCTAGCGGGGGTAGGGGAGACCCAGTACTTC	CALGRGLAGVGETQYF
NA	NA	TRBJ2-5	TRBV7-2	TGTGCCAGCAGCTTAAAGACCCGACAGGCGGAGACCCAGTACTTC	CASSLKTRQAETQYF
NA	NA	TRBJ1-4	TRBV7-2	TGTGCCAGCAGCTTAATTGGAGGGCCTAATGAAAAACTGTTTTTT	CASSLIGGPNEKLFF
TRBD1	NA	TRBJ1-4	TRBV7-2	TGTGCCAGCAGCTTAGCCTCAGGGGGGGGCGAAAAACTGTTTTTT	CASSLASGGGEKLFF
NA	NA	TRBJ1-2	TRBV7-3	TGTGCCAGCAGTCCGACTGCTAACTATGGCTACACCTTC	CASSPTANYGYTF
NA	NA	TRBJ2-1	TRBV11-3	TGTGCCAGCAGCTTAGAGACTGACAATGAGCAGTTCTTC	CASSLETDNEQFF
NA	NA	TRBJ2-3	TRBV7-3	TGTGCCAGCAGCTTGGGCCCGGCGGCAGATACGCAGTATTTT	CASSLGPAADTQYF
TRBD2	NA	TRBJ2-1	TRBV6-6	TGTGCCACCGACTCTCGAGGGACTAGCGGGCGGGAGCAGTTCTTC	CATDSRGTSGREQFF
NA	NA	TRBJ1-2	TRBV6-5	TGTGCCAGCAGTTCCGGAGTCAGAACCTATGGCTACACCTTC	CASSSGVRTYGYTF
NA	NA	TRBJ1-3	TRBV14	TGTGCCAGCAGCCAGAAGGAAAACACCATATATTTT	CASSQKENTIYF
TRBD1	NA	TRBJ1-2	TRBV6-5	TGTGCCAGCAGTTCGACAGGGTTCAATAACTATGGCTACACCTTC	CASSSTGFNNYGYTF